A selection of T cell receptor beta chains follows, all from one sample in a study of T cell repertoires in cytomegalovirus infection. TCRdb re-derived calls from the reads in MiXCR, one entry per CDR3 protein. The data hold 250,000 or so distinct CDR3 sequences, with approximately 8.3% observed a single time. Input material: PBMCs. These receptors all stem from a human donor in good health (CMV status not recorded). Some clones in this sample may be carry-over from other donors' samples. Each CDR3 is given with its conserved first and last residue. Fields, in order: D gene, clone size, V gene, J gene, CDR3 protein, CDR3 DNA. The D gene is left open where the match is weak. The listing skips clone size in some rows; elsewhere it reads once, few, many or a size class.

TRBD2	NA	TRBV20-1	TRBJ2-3	CSAISGRASDTQYF	TGCAGTGCTATTAGCGGGAGGGCATCAGATACGCAGTATTTT
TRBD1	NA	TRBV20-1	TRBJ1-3	CSATTGGTGNTIYF	TGCAGTGCTACGACAGGGGGAACTGGAAACACCATATATTTT
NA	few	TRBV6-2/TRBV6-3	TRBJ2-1	CASTILAGTDEQFF	TGTGCCAGCACCATACTCGCCGGGACTGATGAGCAGTTCTTC
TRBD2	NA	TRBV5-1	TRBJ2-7	CASSSGTSGSRSYEQYF	TGCGCCAGCAGCTCGGGGACTAGCGGGAGCCGCTCCTACGAGCAGTACTTC
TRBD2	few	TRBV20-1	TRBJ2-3	CSAVPGTSVSTDTQYF	TGCAGTGCTGTTCCCGGGACTAGCGTAAGCACAGATACGCAGTATTTT
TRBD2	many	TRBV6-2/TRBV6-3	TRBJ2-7	CASTTSGPTYEQYF	TGTGCCAGCACTACTAGCGGACCTACCTACGAGCAGTACTTC
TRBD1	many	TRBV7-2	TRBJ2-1	CASRVTGTDYNEQFF	TGTGCCAGCCGGGTTACTGGGACAGATTACAATGAGCAGTTCTTC
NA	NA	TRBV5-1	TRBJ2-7	CASSPGASSYEQYF	TGCGCCAGCAGCCCGGGCGCCTCCTCCTACGAGCAGTACTTC
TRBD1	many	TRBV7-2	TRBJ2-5	CASSPQTGLETQYF	TGTGCCAGCAGCCCCCAGACAGGGTTAGAGACCCAGTACTTC
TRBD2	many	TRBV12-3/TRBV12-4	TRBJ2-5	CASSRGREAETQYF	TGTGCCAGCAGCCGAGGGCGGGAGGCAGAGACCCAGTACTTC
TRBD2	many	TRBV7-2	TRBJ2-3	CASTTSGGEELSSTDTQYF	TGTGCCTCAACGACTAGCGGGGGAGAAGAGCTATCTAGCACAGATACGCAGTATTTT
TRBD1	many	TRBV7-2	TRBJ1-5	CASSSRTGVSQPQHF	TGTGCCAGCAGCTCCCGGACAGGGGTGAGTCAGCCCCAGCATTTT
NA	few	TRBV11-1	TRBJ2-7	CASSSPAVFRGPEQYF	TGTGCCAGCAGCTCCCCGGCGGTTTTTCGGGGACCTGAGCAGTACTTC
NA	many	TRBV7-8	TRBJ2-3	CASSPRVGRSSTDTQYF	TGTGCCAGCAGCCCTAGGGTTGGGCGGTCTAGCACAGATACGCAGTATTTT
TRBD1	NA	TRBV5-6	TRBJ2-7	CASSSSGTGYYEQYF	TGTGCCAGCAGCAGCTCCGGGACAGGGTATTACGAGCAGTACTTC
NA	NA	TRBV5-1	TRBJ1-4	CASSLTGKEKLFF	TGCGCCAGCAGCTTAACAGGGAAGGAAAAACTGTTTTTT